Presented here are 3 T cell receptor beta chains from one specimen sequenced in a study of T cells in Graves' hyperthyroidism and ophthalmopathy. The investigators amplified TCR beta CDR3 regions from RNA transcripts. RT-PCR in the first round (using the HTBI primer set) targeted the TCR CDR3. TCRdb used MiXCR to reprocess the multiplex PCR reads, holding one entry per CDR3 protein. The repertoire holds hundreds of thousands of distinct CDR3 sequences, approximately 24% seen once, with approximately 35% in the top ten. Specimen: blood. Source of these receptors: a middle-aged woman with Graves' ophthalmopathy.

V is TRBV7-9 and J is TRBJ2-7; unclear D gene. The CDR3 length is 14 residues. V was pared by 1 base and J by 2 bases, with 9 bases between. Germline V CDR1 and CDR2: SEHNR, FQNEAQ (reference sequence). CDR3: CASSLVGRTYEQYF. The CDR3, as DNA: TGTGCCAGCAGCTTAGTAGGCCGAACCTACGAGCAGTACTTC.

This clonotype was seen only a few times. The V and J genes are TRBV13 and TRBJ2-7; D gene ambiguous. Germline-derived CDR1 and CDR2 are PRHDT and FYEKMQ (reference sequence). V lost 0 bases and J 0 bases, leaving 12 bases between the germline ends. The CDR3 consists of 16 residues. The CDR3 is CASSLGATSLSYEQYF. The CDR3 DNA sequence: TGTGCCAGCAGCTTAGGGGCAACCTCTCTCTCCTACGAGCAGTACTTC.

The V and J genes are TRBV28 and TRBJ2-7; D may be TRBD1 or TRBD2 (6 bases each). With 4 bases removed from V and 4 bases from J, the gap between germline ends came to 17 bases. Looked up from germline, CDR1 is MDHEN and CDR2 is SYDVKM. The CDR3 loop spans 15 amino acids. The CDR3 loop is CASSSLTGTGYEQYF. The CDR3 region has the DNA TGTGCCAGCAGTTCACTTACAGGGACTGGGTACGAGCAGTACTTC. Together with reference TRBV28 and TRBJ2-7, the CDR3 gives the full variable domain: DVKVTQSSRYLVKRTGEKVFLECVQDMDHENMFWYRQDPGLGLRLIYFSYDVKMKEKGDIPEGYSVSREKKERFSLILESASTNQTSMYLCASSSLTGTGYEQYFGPGTRLTVT.